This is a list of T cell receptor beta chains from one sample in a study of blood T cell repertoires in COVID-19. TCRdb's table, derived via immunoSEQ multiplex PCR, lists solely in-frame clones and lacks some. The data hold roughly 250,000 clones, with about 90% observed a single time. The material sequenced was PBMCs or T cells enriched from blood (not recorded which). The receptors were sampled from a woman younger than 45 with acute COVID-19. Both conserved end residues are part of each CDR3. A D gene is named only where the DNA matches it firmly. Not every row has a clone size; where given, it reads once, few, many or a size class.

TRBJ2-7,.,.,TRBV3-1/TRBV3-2,CASSQESRVGPREQYF,TGTGCCAGCAGCCAAGAGTCCAGGGTGGGGCCCCGCGAGCAGTACTTC
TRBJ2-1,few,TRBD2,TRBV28,CASSGRTSGRHNEQFF,TGTGCCAGCAGTGGAAGGACTAGCGGGAGGCACAATGAGCAGTTCTTC
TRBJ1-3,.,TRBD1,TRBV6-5,CASRPTGNGNTIYF,TGTGCCAGCAGGCCGACAGGGAATGGAAACACCATATATTTT
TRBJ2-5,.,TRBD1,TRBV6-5,CASKMQGALQETQYF,TGTGCCAGCAAGATGCAGGGGGCGCTTCAAGAGACCCAGTACTTC
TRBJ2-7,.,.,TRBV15,CATSPDTSYEQYF,TGTGCCACCAGTCCGGACACCTCCTACGAGCAGTACTTC
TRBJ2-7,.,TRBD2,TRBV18,CASSSASGQPYEQYF,TGTGCCAGCTCATCAGCTAGCGGCCAACCCTACGAGCAGTACTTC
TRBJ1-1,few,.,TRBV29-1,CSAKDSWFVNTEAFF,TGCAGCGCCAAGGACAGCTGGTTTGTGAACACTGAAGCTTTCTTT
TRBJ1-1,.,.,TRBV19,CASSINAPRRLNTEAFF,TGTGCCAGTAGTATTAATGCCCCACGGCGGCTGAACACTGAAGCTTTCTTT
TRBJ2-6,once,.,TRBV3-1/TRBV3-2,CASSQLAGANVLTF,TGTGCCAGCAGCCAGCTAGCTGGGGCCAACGTCCTGACTTTC
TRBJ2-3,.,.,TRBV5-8,CASRPQPGVVPPHTDTQYF,TGTGCCAGCAGACCTCAACCGGGGGTAGTTCCGCCACACACAGATACGCAGTATTTT
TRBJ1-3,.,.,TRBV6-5,CASPSPGNSGNTIYF,TGTGCCAGCCCTTCACCCGGTAACTCTGGAAACACCATATATTTT
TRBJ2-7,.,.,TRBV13,CASASGGHEQYF,TGTGCCAGCGCATCTGGTGGGCACGAGCAGTACTTC
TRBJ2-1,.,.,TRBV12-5,CASGLYEQFF,TGTGCTAGTGGTCTCTATGAGCAGTTCTTC
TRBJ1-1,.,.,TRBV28,CASTLFGTEAFF,TGTGCCAGCACCTTATTCGGCACTGAAGCTTTCTTT
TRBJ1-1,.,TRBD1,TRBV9,CASSLGPGGGGTEAFF,TGTGCCAGCAGCCTCGGCCCGGGAGGGGGCGGCACTGAAGCTTTCTTT
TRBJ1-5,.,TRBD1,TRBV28,CASSSVTGASIGNQPQHF,TGTGCCAGCAGTTCAGTGACAGGGGCGAGTATAGGCAATCAGCCCCAGCATTTT
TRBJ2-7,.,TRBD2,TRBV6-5,CASSYSTRGEREQYF,TGTGCCAGCAGTTACTCGACCCGGGGGGAACGCGAGCAGTACTTC
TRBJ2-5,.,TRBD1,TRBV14,CASSHGQGTLEAQYF,TGTGCCAGCAGCCACGGACAGGGGACCCTCGAGGCCCAGTACTTC
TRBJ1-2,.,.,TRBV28,CASSFVGGYTF,TGTGCCAGCAGTTTCGTCGGGGGCTACACCTTC
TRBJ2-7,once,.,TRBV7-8,CASSLVRSSYEQYF,TGTGCCAGCAGCTTGGTCAGAAGCTCCTACGAGCAGTACTTC
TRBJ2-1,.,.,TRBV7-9,CASSFETADNEQFF,TGTGCCAGCAGCTTTGAGACAGCCGACAATGAGCAGTTCTTC
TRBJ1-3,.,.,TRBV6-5,CASSYNGVISGNTIYF,TGTGCCAGCAGTTATAACGGAGTAATCTCTGGAAACACCATATATTTT